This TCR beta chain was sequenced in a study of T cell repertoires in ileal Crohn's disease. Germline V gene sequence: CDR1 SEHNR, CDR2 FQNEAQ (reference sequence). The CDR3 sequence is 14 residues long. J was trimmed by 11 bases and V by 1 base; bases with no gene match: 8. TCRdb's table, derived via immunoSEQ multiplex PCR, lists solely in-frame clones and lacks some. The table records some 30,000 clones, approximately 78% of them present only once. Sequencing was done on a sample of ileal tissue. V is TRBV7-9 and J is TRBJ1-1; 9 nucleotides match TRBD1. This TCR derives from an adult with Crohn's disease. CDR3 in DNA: TGTGCCAGCAGCTTAGGGGGACAGGGAATTTCGGCTTTCTTT. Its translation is CASSLGGQGISAFF.